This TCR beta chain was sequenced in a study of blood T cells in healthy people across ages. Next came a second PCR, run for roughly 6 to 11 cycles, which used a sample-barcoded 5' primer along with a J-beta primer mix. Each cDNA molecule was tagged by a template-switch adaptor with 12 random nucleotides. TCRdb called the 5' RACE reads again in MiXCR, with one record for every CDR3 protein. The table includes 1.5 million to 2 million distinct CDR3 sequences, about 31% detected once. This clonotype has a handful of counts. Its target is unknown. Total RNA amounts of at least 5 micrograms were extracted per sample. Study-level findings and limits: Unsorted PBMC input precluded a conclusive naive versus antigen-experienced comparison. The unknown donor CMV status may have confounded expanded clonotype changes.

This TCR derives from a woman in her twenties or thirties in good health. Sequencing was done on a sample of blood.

CDR3 loop: CASSWDLRWAQFDNEQFF. Written as DNA, the CDR3 is TGCGCCAGCAGCTGGGACCTCCGCTGGGCTCAATTCGACAATGAGCAGTTCTTC. The rearrangement links TRBV5-1 to TRBJ2-1, with D possibly being TRBD1 or TRBD2 (5 bases each). Trimming removed 3 bases at V and 5 bases at J, with 24 bases between. The CDR3 extends over 18 amino acids. CDR1 SGHRS and CDR2 YFSETQ come from the germline V gene.